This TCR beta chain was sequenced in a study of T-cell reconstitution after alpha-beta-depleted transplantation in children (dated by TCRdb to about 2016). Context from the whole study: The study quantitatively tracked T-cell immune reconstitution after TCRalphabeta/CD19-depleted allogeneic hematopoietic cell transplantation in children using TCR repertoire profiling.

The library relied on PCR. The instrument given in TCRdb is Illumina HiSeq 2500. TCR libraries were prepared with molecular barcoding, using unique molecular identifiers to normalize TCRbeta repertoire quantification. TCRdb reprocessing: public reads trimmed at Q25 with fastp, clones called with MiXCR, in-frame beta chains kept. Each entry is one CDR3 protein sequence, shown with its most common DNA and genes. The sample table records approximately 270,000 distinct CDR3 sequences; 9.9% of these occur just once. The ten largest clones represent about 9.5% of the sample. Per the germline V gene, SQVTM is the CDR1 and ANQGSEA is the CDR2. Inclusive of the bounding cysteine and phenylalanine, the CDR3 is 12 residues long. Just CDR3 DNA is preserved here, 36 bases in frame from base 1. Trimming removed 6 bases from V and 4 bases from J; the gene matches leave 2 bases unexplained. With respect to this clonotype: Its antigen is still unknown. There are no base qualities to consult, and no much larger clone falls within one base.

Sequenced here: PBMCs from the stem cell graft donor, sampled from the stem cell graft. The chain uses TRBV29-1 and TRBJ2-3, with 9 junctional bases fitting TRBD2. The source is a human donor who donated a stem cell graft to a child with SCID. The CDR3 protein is CSVRGGPDTQYF. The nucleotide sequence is TGCAGCGTGCGGGGGGGGCCAGATACGCAGTATTTT.